In this sample, the clone carrying this T cell receptor (beta chain) turned up once. The V and J ends lost 10 bases and 8 bases, in that order; junction bases with no gene match: 11. The germline gives CDR1 MNHEY, CDR2 SVGAGI. The CDR3 has 15 residues. The sample belongs to a study of control samples from healthy donors and cancer patients. Profiled with immunoSEQ multiplex PCR; TCRdb holds only in-frame clones, not every one. Found here are 90,000 to 100,000 clones, approximately 82% of them singletons; the top ten hold 2%. The material sequenced was blood. The source of this sequence is a man between 60 and 75 years old in good health. The V and J genes are TRBV6-5 and TRBJ2-2; 12 nucleotides line up with TRBD2. CDR3 bases: TGTGCCACTCTTTTACTAGCGGGAGGTTCTGGGGAGCTGTTTTTT. This gives the protein CATLLLAGGSGELFF.